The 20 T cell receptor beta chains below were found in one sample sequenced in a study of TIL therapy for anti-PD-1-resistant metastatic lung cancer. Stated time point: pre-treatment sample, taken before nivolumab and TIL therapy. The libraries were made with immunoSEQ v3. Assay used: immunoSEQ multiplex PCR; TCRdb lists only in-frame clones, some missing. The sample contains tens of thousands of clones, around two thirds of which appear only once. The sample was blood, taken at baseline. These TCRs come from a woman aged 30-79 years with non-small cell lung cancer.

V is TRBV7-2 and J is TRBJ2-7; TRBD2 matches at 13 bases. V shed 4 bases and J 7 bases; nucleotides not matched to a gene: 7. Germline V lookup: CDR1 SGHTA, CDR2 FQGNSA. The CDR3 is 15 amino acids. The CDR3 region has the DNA TGTGCCAGCAGCTCGCAACTAGCGGGAGGGGGAGAGCAGTACTTC. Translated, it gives CASSSQLAGGGEQYF.

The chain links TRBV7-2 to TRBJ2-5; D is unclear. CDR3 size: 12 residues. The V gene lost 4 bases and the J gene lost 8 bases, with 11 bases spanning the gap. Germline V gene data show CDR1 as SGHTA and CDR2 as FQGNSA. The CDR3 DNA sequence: TGTGCCAGCAGCTCGGACCTCGCCACCCAGTACTTC. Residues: CASSSDLATQYF.

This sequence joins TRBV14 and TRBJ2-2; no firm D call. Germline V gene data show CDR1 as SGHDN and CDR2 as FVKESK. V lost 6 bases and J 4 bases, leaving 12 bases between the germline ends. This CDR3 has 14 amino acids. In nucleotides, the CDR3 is TGTGCCAGCAGACTCAGAGTGGGCACCGGGGAGCTGTTTTTT. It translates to CASRLRVGTGELFF.

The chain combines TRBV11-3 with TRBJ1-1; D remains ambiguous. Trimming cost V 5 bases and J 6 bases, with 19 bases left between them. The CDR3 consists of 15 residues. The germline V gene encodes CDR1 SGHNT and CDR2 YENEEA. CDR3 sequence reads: CASSTPRHQRPEAFF. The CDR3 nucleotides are TGTGCCAGCAGCACCCCACGACACCAGAGGCCTGAAGCTTTCTTT. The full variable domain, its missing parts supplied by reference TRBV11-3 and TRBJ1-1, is EAGVVQSPRYKIIEKKQPVAFWCNPISGHNTLYWYLQNLGQGPELLIRYENEEAVDDSQLPKDRFSAERLKGVDSTLKIQPAELGDSAVYLCASSTPRHQRPEAFFGQGTRLTVV.

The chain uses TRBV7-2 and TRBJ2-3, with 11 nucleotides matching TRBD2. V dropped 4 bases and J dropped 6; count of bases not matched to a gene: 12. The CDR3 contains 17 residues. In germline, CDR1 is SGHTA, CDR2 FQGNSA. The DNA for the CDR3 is TGTGCCAGCAGCTCGCCTAGCGGGAGGCCCCCATTTGATACGCAGTATTTT. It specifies CASSSPSGRPPFDTQYF.

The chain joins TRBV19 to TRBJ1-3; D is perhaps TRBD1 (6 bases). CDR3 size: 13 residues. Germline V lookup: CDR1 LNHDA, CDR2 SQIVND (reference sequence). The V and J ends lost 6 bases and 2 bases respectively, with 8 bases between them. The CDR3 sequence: CASRAGAGNTIYF. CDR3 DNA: TGTGCCAGTAGGGCAGGGGCTGGAAACACCATATATTTT.

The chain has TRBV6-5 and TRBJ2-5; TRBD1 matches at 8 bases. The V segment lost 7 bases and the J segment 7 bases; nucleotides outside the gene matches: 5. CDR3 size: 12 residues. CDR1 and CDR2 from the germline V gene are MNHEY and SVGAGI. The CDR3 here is CASTEGTGTQYF. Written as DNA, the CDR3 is TGTGCCAGCACGGAGGGGACAGGGACCCAGTACTTC.

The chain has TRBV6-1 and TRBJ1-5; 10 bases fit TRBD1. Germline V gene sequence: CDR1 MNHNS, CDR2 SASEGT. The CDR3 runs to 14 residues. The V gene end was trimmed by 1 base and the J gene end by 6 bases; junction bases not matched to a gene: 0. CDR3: CASSEGTGGQPQHF. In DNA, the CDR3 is TGTGCCAGCAGTGAAGGGACAGGGGGTCAGCCCCAGCATTTT.

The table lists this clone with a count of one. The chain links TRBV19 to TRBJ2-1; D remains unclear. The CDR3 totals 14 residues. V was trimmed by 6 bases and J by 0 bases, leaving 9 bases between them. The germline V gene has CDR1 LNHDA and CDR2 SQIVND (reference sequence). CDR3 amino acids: CASSLISSYNEQFF. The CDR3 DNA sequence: TGTGCCAGTAGCCTTATTAGCTCCTACAATGAGCAGTTCTTC.

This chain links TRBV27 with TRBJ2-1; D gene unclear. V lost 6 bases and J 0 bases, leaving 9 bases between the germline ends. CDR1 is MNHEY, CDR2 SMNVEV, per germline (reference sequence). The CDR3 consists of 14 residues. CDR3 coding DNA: TGTGCCAGCAGGCTTCGGAGCTCCTACAATGAGCAGTTCTTC. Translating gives CASRLRSSYNEQFF.

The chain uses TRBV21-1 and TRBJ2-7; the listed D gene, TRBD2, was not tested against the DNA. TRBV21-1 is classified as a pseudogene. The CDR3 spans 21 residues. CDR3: CASSKALLLPGTSGSSYEQYF. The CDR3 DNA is TGTGCCAGCAGCAAAGCGCTTTTGCTTCCCGGGACTAGCGGGAGCTCCTACGAGCAGTACTTC.

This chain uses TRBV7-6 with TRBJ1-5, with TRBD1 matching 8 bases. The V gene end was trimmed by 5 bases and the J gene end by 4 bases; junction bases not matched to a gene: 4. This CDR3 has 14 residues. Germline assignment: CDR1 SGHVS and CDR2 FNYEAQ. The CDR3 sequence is CASSPGGANQPQHF. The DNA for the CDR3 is TGTGCCAGCAGCCCAGGGGGCGCGAATCAGCCCCAGCATTTT. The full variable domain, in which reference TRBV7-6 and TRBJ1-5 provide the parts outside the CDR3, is GAGVSQSPRYKVTKRGQDVALRCDPISGHVSLYWYRQALGQGPEFLTYFNYEAQQDKSGLPNDRFSAERPEGSISTLTIQRTEQRDSAMYRCASSPGGANQPQHFGDGTRLSIL.

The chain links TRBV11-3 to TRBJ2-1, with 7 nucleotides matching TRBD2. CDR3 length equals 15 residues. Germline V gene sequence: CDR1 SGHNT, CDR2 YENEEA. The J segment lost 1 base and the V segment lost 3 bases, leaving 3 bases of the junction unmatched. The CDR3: CASSFSGGSYNEQFF. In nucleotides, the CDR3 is TGTGCCAGCAGCTTCTCGGGAGGTTCCTACAATGAGCAGTTCTTC.

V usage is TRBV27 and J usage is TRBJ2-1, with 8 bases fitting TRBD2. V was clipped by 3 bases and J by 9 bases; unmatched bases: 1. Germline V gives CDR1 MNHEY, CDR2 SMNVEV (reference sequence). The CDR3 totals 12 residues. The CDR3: CASSFLAGEQFF. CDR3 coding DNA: TGTGCCAGCAGTTTTCTAGCGGGTGAGCAGTTCTTC.

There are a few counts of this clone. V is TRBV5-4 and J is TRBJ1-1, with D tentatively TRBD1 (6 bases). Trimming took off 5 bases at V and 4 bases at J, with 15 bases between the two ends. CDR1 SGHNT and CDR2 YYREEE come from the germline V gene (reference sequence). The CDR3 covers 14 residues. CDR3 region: CASSPTGSGTEAFF. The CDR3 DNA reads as TGTGCCAGCAGTCCCACAGGGTCCGGCACTGAAGCTTTCTTT. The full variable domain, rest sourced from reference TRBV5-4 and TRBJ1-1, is ETGVTQSPTHLIKTRGQQVTLRCSSQSGHNTVSWYQQALGQGPQFIFQYYREEENGRGNFPPRFSGLQFPNYSSELNVNALELDDSALYLCASSPTGSGTEAFFGQGTRLTVV.

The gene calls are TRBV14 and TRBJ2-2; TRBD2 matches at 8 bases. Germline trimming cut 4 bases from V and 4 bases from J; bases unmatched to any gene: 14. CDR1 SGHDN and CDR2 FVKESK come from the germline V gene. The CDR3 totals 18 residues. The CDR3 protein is CASSRYLRGGAGTGELFF. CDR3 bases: TGTGCCAGCAGCCGGTATCTCCGGGGGGGTGCAGGCACCGGGGAGCTGTTTTTT.

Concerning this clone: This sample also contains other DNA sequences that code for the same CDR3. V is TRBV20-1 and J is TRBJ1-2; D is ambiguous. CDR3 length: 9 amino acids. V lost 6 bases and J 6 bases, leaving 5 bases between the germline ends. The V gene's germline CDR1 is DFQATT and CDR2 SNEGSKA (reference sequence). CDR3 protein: CSALDGYTF. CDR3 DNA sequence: TGCAGTGCCCTAGATGGCTACACCTTC.

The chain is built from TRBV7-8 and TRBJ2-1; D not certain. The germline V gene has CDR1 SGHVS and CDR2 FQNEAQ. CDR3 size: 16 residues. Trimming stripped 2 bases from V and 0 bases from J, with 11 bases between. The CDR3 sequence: CASSLTAPSSYNEQFF. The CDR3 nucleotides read TGTGCCAGCAGCTTAACTGCGCCCAGCTCCTACAATGAGCAGTTCTTC. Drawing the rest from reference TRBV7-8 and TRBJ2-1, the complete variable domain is GAGVSQSPRYKVAKRGQDVALRCDPISGHVSLFWYQQALGQGPEFLTYFQNEAQLDKSGLPSDRFFAERPEGSVSTLKIQRTQQEDSAVYLCASSLTAPSSYNEQFFGPGTRLTVL.

CDR3 sequence reads: CASGVWGPEAFF. The DNA for the CDR3 is TGTGCCAGCGGAGTTTGGGGACCTGAAGCTTTCTTT. The V call is TRBV27, the J call TRBJ1-1; tentatively, D is TRBD1 (5 bases). Germline V CDR1 and CDR2: MNHEY, SMNVEV (reference sequence). V was clipped by 8 bases and J by 6 bases, with 13 bases between them. The CDR3 sequence is 12 residues long.

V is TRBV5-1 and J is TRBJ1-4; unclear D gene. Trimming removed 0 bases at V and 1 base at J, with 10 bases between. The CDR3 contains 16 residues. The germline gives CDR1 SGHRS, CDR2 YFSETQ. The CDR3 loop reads CASSLVSGRTNEKLFF. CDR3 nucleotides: TGCGCCAGCAGCTTGGTTTCGGGAAGAACTAATGAAAAACTGTTTTTT. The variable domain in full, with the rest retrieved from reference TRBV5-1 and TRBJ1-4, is KAGVTQTPRYLIKTRGQQVTLSCSPISGHRSVSWYQQTPGQGLQFLFEYFSETQRNKGNFPGRFSGRQFSNSRSEMNVSTLELGDSALYLCASSLVSGRTNEKLFFGSGTQLSVL.